This T cell receptor (beta chain) was captured by sequencing in a study of blood T cell repertoires in COVID-19. The CDR3 is made up of 16 amino acids. The V and J ends lost 1 base and 3 bases respectively, with 13 bases between them. Germline V gene sequence: CDR1 SGHDN, CDR2 FVKESK. This clone was picked up a small number of times. Clones were sequenced by immunoSEQ multiplex PCR, and TCRdb holds only the in-frame ones, with some missing. The sample lists about 140,000 clones, 70% to 80% occurring once. The chain combines TRBV14 with TRBJ2-1; TRBD2 might be the D (6 bases). Sample: peripheral blood. The TCR was taken from a man aged 50 or older with acute or convalescent COVID-19. In DNA form, the CDR3 reads TGTGCCAGCAGCCAAGCTCTCTGGGGGGTCTACAATGAGCAGTTCTTC. Amino acids: CASSQALWGVYNEQFF.